One TCR beta chain is described in this entry. Which antigen it targets is not known. No base quality values were provided; no much bigger clone lies one nucleotide off. The collaborating institutions used their own protocols to collect whole blood in K2EDTA tubes. For TCRbeta analysis, collaborators shipped samples as frozen whole blood, isolated PBMCs, or DNA extracted from either of those sample types. This record belongs to a study of blood T cell repertoires in COVID-19 (dated by TCRdb to the early 2020s). Broadly, across the study: Samples from collaborators originated in the United States, Italy and Spain and spanned both the acute and convalescent phases of COVID-19. A freely available public database, intended as a resource for researchers studying the immune response to SARS-CoV-2, is where the repertoires were released. Where available, HLA class I and class II types were taken from metadata supplied by the sample provider and were not determined by assay-based typing. Deeply sampled blood TCRbeta repertoires from subjects exposed to, actively infected with, or recovered from COVID-19 were included in the dataset. The sample metadata nearly always contained a de-identified subject ID, COVID-19 status, age in years and sex. The samples were drawn from the first 160 participants of the ongoing ImmuneRACE study and from 1,254 subjects provided by 6 global collaborators. The prospective study material was composed of cDNA or gDNA derived from T cells, B-cell-depleted T cells, or PBMCs.

TCRbeta CDR3 regions were amplified from genomic DNA by means of the immunoSEQ Assay, a bias-controlled multiplex PCR. The study's own analysis went as follows. Nucleated cell counts per sample were estimated from amplification of reference gene primers within the assay. Sequence reads were collapsed and filtered to measure the absolute abundance of every unique TCRbeta CDR3 rearrangement. Productive Simpson clonality was computed per sample as the square root of Simpson's diversity index over productive rearrangements. The immuneACCESS repertoire file appears here via TCRdb, limited to in-frame rearrangements. These files lack a portion of the clones; in checked studies, under half of the deficit traces to unresolved V genes, and the cause of the others is not known. V, J and clone size derive from that table, while D and trimming were established from the DNA sequence. The sample profile shows 180,000 or so clones; around 80% of them were found once. The top ten clones comprise roughly 2.8% of the sample.

Overall results and qualifications from the work: How much clinical and demographic metadata was included differed by source and by participant, and the metadata was provided uncurated.

The sequence came from a woman aged 80 or older with active or convalescent COVID-19. Specimen: peripheral blood.

Read as DNA, the sequence is TGTGCCAGCAGCCCGGGACAGAGCACAGATACGCAGTATTTT. This yields the protein CASSPGQSTDTQYF. The V gene is TRBV7-9 and the J gene is TRBJ2-3, and 7 bases in between align with TRBD1. CDR1 and CDR2, per the germline V gene (reference sequence), are SEHNR and FQNEAQ. The germline V and J ends show losses of 5 bases and 0 bases respectively, and no gene match explains 2 bases of the junction. The cysteine opens and the phenylalanine closes a CDR3 of 14 amino acids. Only CDR3 DNA remains: 42 bases, in frame from the first base.